The 28 T cell receptor beta chains reported below all come from one sample, sequenced in a study of CD8 T cells in ankylosing spondylitis. One entry per CDR3 protein, called by TCRdb with MiXCR from the 5' RACE reads. This sample yields under 250,000 distinct CDR3 sequences, of which 32% are seen a single time; around 4.4% belongs to the top ten. What was sequenced was blood, either unsorted or a sorted T cell fraction (not recorded which). Every receptor here comes from a male donor with ankylosing spondylitis or in good health (not recorded which).

A remark on this clonotype: One end of the junction is discordant with germline, which a read error may explain. The gene calls are TRBV20-1 and TRBJ2-1, with 11 bases matching TRBD2. Germline-derived CDR1 and CDR2 are DFQATT and SNEGSKA (reference sequence). This CDR3 region has 16 residues. CDR3 coding DNA: TGCTGTGCTAGGGGAGGCGGGCTAGCGGGGGGTGATGAGCAGTTCTTC. Translation gives CCARGGGLAGGDEQFF.

This chain connects TRBV29-1 to TRBJ1-2; unclear D gene. Trimming pared 0 bases from V and 4 bases from J, leaving 15 bases between. This CDR3 comprises 15 residues. The V gene's germline CDR1 is SQVTM and CDR2 ANQGSEA. CDR3 sequence: CSVEEPQSRRYGYTF. Written as DNA, the CDR3 is TGCAGCGTTGAAGAACCACAGTCCAGACGCTATGGCTACACCTTC.

The sample holds a few counts of this clonotype. This chain joins TRBV29-1 and TRBJ2-7, with D possibly being TRBD2 (5 bases). Germline V gives CDR1 SQVTM, CDR2 ANQGSEA. The CDR3 contains 13 residues. Trimming pared 7 bases from V and 6 bases from J, leaving 19 bases between. CDR3 bases: TGCAGCGCCGAAGAAACCCCCGGGGTCGAGCAGTACTTC. The encoded protein is CSAEETPGVEQYF.

This clonotype was found a few times. V is TRBV29-1 and J is TRBJ2-7; TRBD1 matches 9 bases. CDR1 and CDR2 (germline): SQVTM, ANQGSEA. V lost 6 bases, J lost 1 base, and 4 bases stayed unmatched. The CDR3 extends over 13 amino acids. CDR3 residues: CSVPGTGSYEQYF. In DNA form, the CDR3 reads TGCAGCGTCCCCGGGACAGGGTCCTACGAGCAGTACTTC.

This clonotype showed up just a few times. The V gene is TRBV4-1, the J gene TRBJ2-5, with 14 nucleotides matching TRBD2. Germline V gives CDR1 MGHRA, CDR2 YSYEKL. The CDR3 consists of 16 residues. Losses at the gene ends were 3 bases for V and 9 bases for J; bases not matched to a gene: 9. CDR3 amino acids: CASSQVGLAGGLAQYF. The CDR3 nucleotides read TGCGCCAGCAGCCAGGTTGGACTAGCGGGGGGTTTGGCCCAGTACTTC.

This chain uses TRBV12-3 or TRBV12-4 with TRBJ2-1; tentatively, D is TRBD2 (5 bases). The CDR3 has 16 residues. The V and J ends lost 2 bases and 0 bases respectively, with 11 bases between them. The CDR3 region is CASSLFRGSSYNEQFF. The CDR3 DNA reads as TGTGCCAGCAGTTTATTCCGGGGTAGCTCCTACAATGAGCAGTTCTTC.

This clonotype showed up just a few times. This chain links TRBV20-1 with TRBJ2-7; TRBD1 might be the D (6 bases). V was cut by 1 base and J by 7 bases, with 17 bases left in between. This CDR3 spans 14 amino acids. CDR1 and CDR2 (germline): DFQATT, SNEGSKA (reference sequence). CDR3 bases: TGCAGTGCTAGAGTCGACAGGAATCTTCGGGAGCAGTACTTC. Translation gives CSARVDRNLREQYF.

CDR3 in DNA: TGTGCCAGCAGTTACTCCCCGGGGGCTGGGCAGCCCCAGCATTTT. It yields the protein CASSYSPGAGQPQHF. V and J are TRBV6-5 and TRBJ1-5; perhaps TRBD1 as D (6 bases). CDR1 and CDR2 from the germline V gene are MNHEY and SVGAGI. This CDR3 is 15 amino acids long. Deletions cut 0 bases from V and 7 bases from J, with 13 bases between.

The chain has TRBV29-1 and TRBJ2-7; possibly TRBD1 for D (6 bases). CDR3 size: 12 residues. Germline assignment: CDR1 SQVTM and CDR2 ANQGSEA. Trimming shortened V by 7 bases and J by 0 bases, and 10 bases separated the two germline ends. The CDR3 reads CSAGDNSYEQYF. The CDR3 DNA sequence: TGCAGCGCAGGGGACAACTCCTACGAGCAGTACTTC.

The rearrangement joins TRBV5-1 to TRBJ2-2, with D hard to call. V gave up 0 bases and J gave up 2 bases, with 5 bases separating them. The CDR3 consists of 14 residues. Germline assignment: CDR1 SGHRS and CDR2 YFSETQ. CDR3 in DNA: TGCGCCAGCAGCTTGGCTGATAACACCGGGGAGCTGTTTTTT. Translation: CASSLADNTGELFF.

V gene TRBV7-9 combines with J gene TRBJ1-5; no firm D call. The germline V gene has CDR1 SEHNR and CDR2 FQNEAQ (reference sequence). The CDR3 length is 13 residues. With 5 bases removed from V and 5 bases from J, the gap between germline ends came to 10 bases. The DNA of the CDR3 is TGTGCCAGCAGCCGTGCGAACCATCAGCCCCAGCATTTT. Protein: CASSRANHQPQHF.

J is TRBJ2-3 and V is TRBV20-1; the D gene is possibly TRBD2 (6 bases). V gave up 0 bases and J gave up 4 bases, with 17 bases separating them. The CDR3 is 16 residues long. Germline V CDR1 and CDR2: DFQATT, SNEGSKA (reference sequence). CDR3 loop: CSARDKERAWADTQYF. CDR3 in DNA: TGCAGTGCTAGAGATAAGGAGCGGGCGTGGGCAGATACGCAGTATTTT.

The gene calls are TRBV7-6 and TRBJ2-5; D may correspond to TRBD1 or TRBD2 (5 bases each). From germline, CDR1 is SGHVS and CDR2 FNYEAQ. Between the trimmed V and J ends, which lost 6 bases and 4 bases, there was a span of 12 bases. CDR3 length equals 13 residues. In nucleotides, the CDR3 is TGTGCCAGCAGATCCTGGGGACGAGAGACCCAGTACTTC. Protein: CASRSWGRETQYF.

This clonotype was seen a handful of times. The chain carries TRBV7-6 and TRBJ1-1, with D unclear. Germline loops: CDR1 SGHVS, CDR2 FNYEAQ. The CDR3 length is 15 residues. The V end was cut by 0 bases, the J end by 1 base, with 9 bases between. The CDR3 loop reads CASSLAHASNTEAFF. DNA for the CDR3: TGTGCCAGCAGCTTAGCGCATGCCTCGAACACTGAAGCTTTCTTT.

This clonotype was counted between two and nine times. V is TRBV20-1 and J is TRBJ2-2; the match to TRBD1 covers 7 bases. The CDR3 spans 15 residues. V shed 5 bases, J shed 3 bases, and the junction held 9 bases outside the gene matches. Germline CDR1 and CDR2: DFQATT and SNEGSKA (reference sequence). In DNA form, the CDR3 reads TGCAGTGCTTCCCTGACAGGGACGTACACCGGGGAGCTGTTTTTT. Encoded protein: CSASLTGTYTGELFF.

The chain recombines TRBV5-8 with TRBJ1-3; D gene uncertain. The CDR3 runs to 14 residues. Trimming removed 4 bases at V and 2 bases at J, with 10 bases between. Germline assignment: CDR1 SGHTS and CDR2 YDEGEE. In DNA, the CDR3 is TGTGCCAGCAGCCTAGACGGGACTGGAAACACCATATATTTT. It encodes CASSLDGTGNTIYF. Complete variable domain (other parts from reference TRBV5-8 and TRBJ1-3): EAGVTQSPTHLIKTRGQQATLRCSPISGHTSVYWYQQALGLGLQFLLWYDEGEERNRGNFPPRFSGRQFPNYSSELNVNALELEDSALYLCASSLDGTGNTIYFGEGSWLTVV.

This clonotype was counted only a few times. CDR3 nucleotides: TGTGCCAGCAGTCCAGGGGTCTATGGCTACACCTTC. Translation gives CASSPGVYGYTF. V and J are TRBV12-3 or TRBV12-4 and TRBJ1-2; tentatively, D is TRBD1 (6 bases). There are 12 residues in the CDR3. V gave up 5 bases and J gave up 4 bases, with 8 bases separating them.

This clonotype was seen a few times. J is TRBJ2-7 and V is TRBV29-1; possible D gene TRBD1, 6 bases. V was shortened by 7 bases and J by 3 bases, with 13 bases between the two germline ends. This CDR3 is 12 amino acids long. Germline V lookup: CDR1 SQVTM, CDR2 ANQGSEA. CDR3 loop: CSARTGIYEQYF. CDR3 DNA: TGCAGCGCCCGTACAGGGATCTACGAGCAGTACTTC.

This clonotype has only a few counts. One junction end does not reproduce the germline sequence, and a read error may be involved. V and J are TRBV5-1 and TRBJ2-3; tentatively, D is TRBD2 (7 bases). CDR3 length: 14 amino acids. Germline loops: CDR1 SGHRS, CDR2 YFSETQ. CDR3 in amino acids: CASSLGGATDTQYF. The CDR3 DNA follows: TGCGCCAGCAGTTTGGGGGGGGCAACAGATACGCAGTATTTT.

V gene TRBV6-5 combines with J gene TRBJ1-4; 8 bases align to TRBD1. V shed 4 bases and J 7 bases; nucleotides not matched to a gene: 5. Looked up from germline, CDR1 is MNHEY and CDR2 is SVGAGI. The CDR3 loop spans 14 amino acids. CDR3 coding DNA: TGTGCCAGCAGTTCAGACAGGGGAGGTGAAAAACTGTTTTTT. It encodes CASSSDRGGEKLFF.

This clonotype was seen a few times. The V call is TRBV6-1, the J call TRBJ2-5, with D perhaps TRBD2 (5 bases). The CDR3 is 14 residues long. The germline CDR1 and CDR2 sequences are MNHNS and SASEGT. Trimming cost V 5 bases and J 0 bases, with 10 bases left between them. The CDR3 DNA reads TGTGCCAGCAGTCCCCCGGGGAACCAAGAGACCCAGTACTTC. Translated: CASSPPGNQETQYF.

V usage is TRBV10-1 and J usage is TRBJ1-1, with D uncertain. The germline V and J ends were trimmed by 0 bases and 1 base, with 6 bases remaining between them. The CDR3 extends over 14 amino acids. Germline loops: CDR1 WNHNN, CDR2 SYGVQD (reference sequence). CDR3 protein: CASSESSANTEAFF. CDR3 DNA: TGCGCCAGCAGTGAGTCGTCAGCGAACACTGAAGCTTTCTTT.

Worth noting for this clonotype: A junction boundary mismatches the germline segment, possibly from a read error. The V gene is TRBV5-6, the J gene TRBJ2-2, with 7 bases identical to TRBD2. CDR3 length: 13 residues. Germline V lookup: CDR1 SGHDT, CDR2 YYEEEE. CDR3 residues: CATSGTNTGELFF. The CDR3 coding sequence is TGTGCCACCAGCGGGACCAACACCGGGGAGCTGTTTTTT.

This sequence joins TRBV5-1 and TRBJ1-2; possible D gene TRBD1, 6 bases. V gave up 3 bases and J gave up 3 bases, with 15 bases separating them. CDR3 length: 15 residues. The V gene's germline CDR1 is SGHRS and CDR2 YFSETQ. In nucleotides, the CDR3 is TGCGCCAGCAGCTGGGAAACAGGGAGCGACTATGGCTACACCTTC. Its protein is CASSWETGSDYGYTF.

This clonotype was found a few times. This chain links TRBV7-6 with TRBJ2-4; 7 nucleotides line up with TRBD2. V dropped 1 base and J dropped 2; count of bases not matched to a gene: 2. The CDR3 is made up of 15 amino acids. CDR1 is SGHVS, CDR2 FNYEAQ, per germline. CDR3 residues: CASSLGAGSKNIQYF. As DNA, the CDR3 is TGTGCCAGCAGCTTAGGAGCGGGGTCCAAAAACATTCAGTACTTC. The whole variable domain, remainder taken from reference TRBV7-6 and TRBJ2-4, is GAGVSQSPRYKVTKRGQDVALRCDPISGHVSLYWYRQALGQGPEFLTYFNYEAQQDKSGLPNDRFSAERPEGSISTLTIQRTEQRDSAMYRCASSLGAGSKNIQYFGAGTRLSVL.

The sample holds a few counts of this clonotype. The V and J genes are TRBV7-8 and TRBJ2-5; D possibly corresponds to TRBD1 (6 bases). The length of the CDR3 is 14 residues. Germline CDR1 SGHVS, CDR2 FQNEAQ. V gave up 5 bases and J gave up 4 bases, with 14 bases separating them. This CDR3 reads CASSPRWGRETQYF. CDR3 bases: TGTGCCAGCAGCCCGCGGTGGGGGCGAGAGACCCAGTACTTC.

The chain is built from TRBV27 and TRBJ2-7; 8 bases agree with TRBD1. Germline lookup yields CDR1 MNHEY and CDR2 SMNVEV (reference sequence). The V gene end was trimmed by 8 bases and the J gene end by 3 bases; junction bases not matched to a gene: 12. The CDR3 spans 15 residues. The CDR3 DNA is TGTGCCAGCGATTCACGGGCAGGGGGCTTCTACGAGCAGTACTTC. It specifies CASDSRAGGFYEQYF.

This clonotype has a handful of counts. The chain is built from TRBV20-1 and TRBJ1-1; no reliable D call. Trimming cost V 0 bases and J 5 bases, with 13 bases left between them. The CDR3 length is 14 residues. Germline assignment: CDR1 DFQATT and CDR2 SNEGSKA (reference sequence). CDR3 DNA sequence: TGCAGTGCTAGAGACAGAGCCACGGGGACTGAAGCTTTCTTT. Translation gives CSARDRATGTEAFF.